A single T cell receptor beta chain is shown here with its context. Its cognate antigen is unknown. Time point specified: blood from clinic visit 5 months post-surgery; TSC patient then seizure free. Surgery cases with the highest brain T cell transcript signatures were chosen for sequencing. Patients received at least one anti-epileptic drug before surgery. Germline assignment: CDR1 MNHNS and CDR2 SASEGT. The CDR3 has 20 residues. V lost 4 bases to trimming and J lost 2 bases, with 28 bases between them. The sample comes from a study of brain T cells in children with intractable seizures. Overall study findings and caveats: Pre-surgery blood may have been undersampled, hiding some clones. Patients' HCMV serostatus was unknown; virus specificity rests on CDR3 similarity alone.

Some clones are missing from TCRdb's copy, which holds only in-frame ones; the method was immunoSEQ multiplex PCR. This table holds hundreds of thousands of clones, 93% found once. The chain carries TRBV6-1 and TRBJ2-3; possibly TRBD1 for D (6 bases). The sequencing here drew on peripheral blood, taken 4 to 6 months after surgery. The receptor was isolated from a boy in the first two years of life with tuberous sclerosis and intractable seizures. The CDR3 here is CASSAFRLVSRTVITDTQYF. The CDR3 bases are TGTGCCAGCAGTGCCTTCAGACTGGTAAGCCGGACAGTAATCACAGATACGCAGTATTTT.